The rows below give T cell receptor beta chains drawn from one sample of a study of T-cell reconstitution after alpha-beta-depleted transplantation in children. TCRdb ran MiXCR on the PCR reads and lists one entry per CDR3 protein. The table includes under 300,000 distinct CDR3 sequences, approximately 9.9% detected once. The sample in question was PBMCs from the stem cell graft donor, obtained from the stem cell graft. These receptors were taken from a human donor who donated a stem cell graft to a child with SCID. CDR3s include the opening cysteine and the closing phenylalanine or tryptophan. A D gene is named only where the DNA matches it firmly. Rows may omit the clone size; those that give it use once, few, many or a size class.

D	size	V	length	J	DNA	CDR3
-	few	TRBV6-1	15	TRBJ2-1	TGTGCCAGCAGTGTAACTGCTAGCTCCTACAATGAGCAGTTCTTC	CASSVTASSYNEQFF
-	many	TRBV3-1	17	TRBJ1-3	TGTGCCAGCAGCCAAGGGCTTTCCTCCACTCCCGGAAACACCATATATTTT	CASSQGLSSTPGNTIYF
TRBD1	many	TRBV6-2/TRBV6-3	15	TRBJ2-7	TGTGCCAGCAGTCTCCGACCAGGGGGCTCCGACGAGCAGTACTTC	CASSLRPGGSDEQYF
-	many	TRBV6-5	16	TRBJ1-2	TGTGCCAGCAGTTATTCCGGGACCTCCAACGGAGGAGGCTACACCTTC	CASSYSGTSNGGGYTF
-	few	TRBV5-1	14	TRBJ1-1	TGCGCCAGCAGCTTGGTGACATCGAACACTGAAGCTTTCTTT	CASSLVTSNTEAFF
-	many	TRBV3-1	13	TRBJ1-1	TGTGCCAGCAGCCATGGGGGACGGATTGAAGCTTTCTTT	CASSHGGRIEAFF
TRBD1	-	TRBV3-1	16	TRBJ2-2	TGTGCCAGCAGCCGACGGACAGGGGGCTTGTCCGGGGAGCTGTTTTTT	CASSRRTGGLSGELFF
-	many	TRBV12-3/TRBV12-4	12	TRBJ2-1	TGTGCCAGCAGTTTAGTCGGTAATGAGCAGTTCTTC	CASSLVGNEQFF
-	many	TRBV5-1	13	TRBJ2-1	TGCGCCAGCAGCTTCCCGGCGGGCAATGAGCAGTTCTTC	CASSFPAGNEQFF
TRBD1	many	TRBV5-6	14	TRBJ1-1	TGTGCCAGCAGCCGCGACAGGGAAGAAACTGAAGCTTTCTTT	CASSRDREETEAFF
-	many	TRBV20-1	14	TRBJ1-1	TGCAGTGCTTCGCGGACACGGGTAGCTGCTGAAGCTTTCTTT	CSASRTRVAAEAFF
-	many	TRBV12-3/TRBV12-4	16	TRBJ2-3	TGTGCCAGCAGTCCCGATAGGGGCCTATCCACAGATACGCAGTATTTT	CASSPDRGLSTDTQYF
-	few	TRBV12-3/TRBV12-4	16	TRBJ2-4	TGTGCCAGCAGTCCCCGGACAGACCTAGCCAAAAACATTCAGTACTTC	CASSPRTDLAKNIQYF
-	many	TRBV12-3/TRBV12-4	13	TRBJ1-1	TGTGCCAGCGGGGGCCTCGGTAACACTGAAGCTTTCTTT	CASGGLGNTEAFF
-	many	TRBV7-9	13	TRBJ2-4	TGTGCCAGCAGCTTCGGGACAAAGAACATTCAGTACTTC	CASSFGTKNIQYF
-	many	TRBV12-3/TRBV12-4	15	TRBJ2-7	TGTGCCAGCAGCCAACAGGGCGGTCGCACCTACGAGCAGTACTTC	CASSQQGGRTYEQYF
-	many	TRBV5-1	13	TRBJ2-5	TGCGCCAGCAGCTGGACTGGCCAAGAGACCCAGTACTTC	CASSWTGQETQYF
-	few	TRBV6-5	16	TRBJ1-6	TGTGCCAGCAGTTACTCGTATGGGGAGGTGGGCTCACCCCTCCACTTT	CASSYSYGEVGSPLHF
-	many	TRBV20-1	15	TRBJ1-2	TGCAGTGCTAGAGACCCCAGGGGTAGTGGCTATGGCTACACCTTC	CSARDPRGSGYGYTF
-	-	TRBV7-2	14	TRBJ1-5	TGTGCCAGCAGCCCGGACAGCGCTAATCAGCCCCAGCATTTT	CASSPDSANQPQHF
-	many	TRBV2	14	TRBJ1-5	TGTGCCAGCAGTGGTTTAGGGGCAGGTCAGCCCCAGCATTTT	CASSGLGAGQPQHF
TRBD1	many	TRBV7-6	16	TRBJ2-2	TGTGCCAGCAGCATCTGGACAGGAGCGAACACCGGGGAGCTGTTTTTT	CASSIWTGANTGELFF
TRBD1	many	TRBV7-9	16	TRBJ1-5	TGTGCCAGCAGCTTTTCTTTTGGCAGGGGGAATCAGCCCCAGCATTTT	CASSFSFGRGNQPQHF
-	many	TRBV2	15	TRBJ2-3	TGTGCCAGCACCCCGGGACTTTCGTACGCAGATACGCAGTATTTT	CASTPGLSYADTQYF
-	-	TRBV30	11	TRBJ2-1	TGTGCCTGGAGTGAGGGGCTAGAACAGTTCTTC	CAWSEGLEQFF
-	many	TRBV24-1	15	TRBJ2-3	TGTGCCACCAGTGATCGTGGGCCTCGGGGAGATACGCAGTATTTT	CATSDRGPRGDTQYF
TRBD1	-	TRBV11-3	15	TRBJ2-2	TGTGCCAGCAGCTATAGGACAGGGATCACCGGGGAGCTGTTTTTT	CASSYRTGITGELFF
TRBD2	-	TRBV11-2	20	TRBJ2-1	TGTGCCAGCAGCCCGAGCTGTTGTCTAGCGGGGGGGCCCACCTACAATGAGCAGTTCTTC	CASSPSCCLAGGPTYNEQFF
-	many	TRBV5-1	15	TRBJ2-3	TGCGCCAGCAGCTTGAGTTACAGTAGCACAGATACGCAGTATTTT	CASSLSYSSTDTQYF
TRBD2	many	TRBV7-2	17	TRBJ2-1	TGTGCCAGCAGCCTAACCCGACTAGCGGGGGGTTACAATGAGCAGTTCTTC	CASSLTRLAGGYNEQFF
-	many	TRBV6-2/TRBV6-3	15	TRBJ1-3	TGTGCCAGCAGTTACCTGGGCTACTCTGGAAACACCATATATTTT	CASSYLGYSGNTIYF
-	many	TRBV7-2	12	TRBJ2-7	TGTGCCAGCAGCTTATACCCTAAAGAGCAGTACTTC	CASSLYPKEQYF
TRBD1	many	TRBV20-1	11	TRBJ1-2	TGCAGAGGGGGCGGTCGGGATGGCTACACCTTC	CRGGGRDGYTF
-	many	TRBV12-3/TRBV12-4	14	TRBJ2-7	TGTGCCAGCAGTTTAGACGAAGGAGCCTACGAGCAGTACTTC	CASSLDEGAYEQYF
-	-	TRBV3-1	16	TRBJ1-3	TGTGCCAGCAGCCAAGATACGGCAGTCGTGGGAAACACCATATATTTT	CASSQDTAVVGNTIYF
-	many	TRBV27	12	TRBJ1-6	TGTGCCAGCAGGGATAATAATTCACCCCTCCACTTT	CASRDNNSPLHF
-	many	TRBV7-3	14	TRBJ2-3	TGTGCCAGCAGCGCCGCAAGTAGCACAGATACGCAGTATTTT	CASSAASSTDTQYF
-	-	TRBV5-1	17	TRBJ1-6	TGCGCCAGCAGCTTGATGGTTGGAGAGGGAATTAATTCACCCCTCCACTTT	CASSLMVGEGINSPLHF